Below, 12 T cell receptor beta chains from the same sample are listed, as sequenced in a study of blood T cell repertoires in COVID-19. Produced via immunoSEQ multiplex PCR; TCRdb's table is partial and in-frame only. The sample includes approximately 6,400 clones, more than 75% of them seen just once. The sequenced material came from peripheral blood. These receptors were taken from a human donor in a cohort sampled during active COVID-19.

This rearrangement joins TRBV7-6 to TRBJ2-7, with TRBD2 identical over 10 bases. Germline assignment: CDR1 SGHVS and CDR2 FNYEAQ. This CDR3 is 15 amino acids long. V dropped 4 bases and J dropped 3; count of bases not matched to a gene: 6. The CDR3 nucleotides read TGTGCCAGCAGCTCAGAGACTAGCGGGCGCTACGAGCAGTACTTC. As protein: CASSSETSGRYEQYF.

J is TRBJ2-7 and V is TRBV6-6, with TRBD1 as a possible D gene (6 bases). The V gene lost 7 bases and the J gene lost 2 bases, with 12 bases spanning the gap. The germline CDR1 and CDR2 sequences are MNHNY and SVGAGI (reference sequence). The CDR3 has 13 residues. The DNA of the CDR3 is TGTGCCAGCAATAAGGGGGTTACCTACGAGCAGTACTTC. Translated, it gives CASNKGVTYEQYF.

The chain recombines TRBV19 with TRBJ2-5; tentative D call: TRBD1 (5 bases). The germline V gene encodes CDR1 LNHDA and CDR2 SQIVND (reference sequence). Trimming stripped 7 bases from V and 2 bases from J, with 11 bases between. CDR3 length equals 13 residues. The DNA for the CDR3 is TGTGCCAGTAAGGGGATAGTTCAAGAGACCCAGTACTTC. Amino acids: CASKGIVQETQYF.

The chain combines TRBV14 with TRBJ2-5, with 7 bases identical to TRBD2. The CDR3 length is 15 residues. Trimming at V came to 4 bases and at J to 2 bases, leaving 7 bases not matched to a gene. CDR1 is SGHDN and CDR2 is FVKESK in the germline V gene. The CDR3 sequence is CASSPLAGFQETQYF. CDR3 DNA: TGTGCCAGCAGCCCTTTAGCGGGTTTTCAAGAGACCCAGTACTTC.

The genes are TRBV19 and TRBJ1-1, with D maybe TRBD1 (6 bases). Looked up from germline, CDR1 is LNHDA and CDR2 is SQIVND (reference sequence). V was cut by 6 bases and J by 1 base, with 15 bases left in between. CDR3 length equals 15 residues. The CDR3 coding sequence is TGTGCCAGTAGCTTAGCCCTGACAGGGAACACTGAAGCTTTCTTT. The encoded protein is CASSLALTGNTEAFF.

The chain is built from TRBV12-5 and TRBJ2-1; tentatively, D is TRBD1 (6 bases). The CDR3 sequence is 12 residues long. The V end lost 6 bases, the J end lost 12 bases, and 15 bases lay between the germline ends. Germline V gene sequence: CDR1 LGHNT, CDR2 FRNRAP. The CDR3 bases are TGTGCTAGTGGGTTTGCCGAGGGGGTGCAGTTCTTC. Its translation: CASGFAEGVQFF.

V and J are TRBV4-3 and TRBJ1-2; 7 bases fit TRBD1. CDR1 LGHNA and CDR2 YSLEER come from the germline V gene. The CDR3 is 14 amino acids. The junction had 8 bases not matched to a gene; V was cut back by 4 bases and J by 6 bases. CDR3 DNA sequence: TGCGCCAGCAGCCCGAGAGACAGGGCAAATGGCTACACCTTC. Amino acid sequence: CASSPRDRANGYTF.

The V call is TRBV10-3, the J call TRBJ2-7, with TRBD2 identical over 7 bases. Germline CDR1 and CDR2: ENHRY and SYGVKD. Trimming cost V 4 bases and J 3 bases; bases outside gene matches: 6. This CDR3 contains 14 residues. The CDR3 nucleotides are TGTGCCATCAGTGGGGGGGGGAGAGGCTACGAGCAGTACTTC. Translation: CAISGGGRGYEQYF.

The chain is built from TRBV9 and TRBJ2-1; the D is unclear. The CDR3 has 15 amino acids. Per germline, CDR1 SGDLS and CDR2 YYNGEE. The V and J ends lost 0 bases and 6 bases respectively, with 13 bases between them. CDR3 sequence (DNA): TGTGCCAGCAGCGTAGTTTCGGGTTTCGGCAATGAGCAGTTCTTC. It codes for CASSVVSGFGNEQFF.

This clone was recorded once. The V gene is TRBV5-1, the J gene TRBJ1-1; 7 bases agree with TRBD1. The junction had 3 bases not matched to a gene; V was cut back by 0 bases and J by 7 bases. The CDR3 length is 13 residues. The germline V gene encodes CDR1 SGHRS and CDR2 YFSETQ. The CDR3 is CASSLAWDSEAFF. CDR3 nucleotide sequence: TGCGCCAGCAGCTTGGCTTGGGACAGTGAAGCTTTCTTT.

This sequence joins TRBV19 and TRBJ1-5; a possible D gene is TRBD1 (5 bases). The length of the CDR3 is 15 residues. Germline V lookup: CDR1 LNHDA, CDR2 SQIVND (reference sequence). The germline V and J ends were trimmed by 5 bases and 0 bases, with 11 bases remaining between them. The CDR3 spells CASSPETVSNQPQHF. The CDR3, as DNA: TGTGCCAGTAGTCCCGAGACAGTTAGCAATCAGCCCCAGCATTTT.

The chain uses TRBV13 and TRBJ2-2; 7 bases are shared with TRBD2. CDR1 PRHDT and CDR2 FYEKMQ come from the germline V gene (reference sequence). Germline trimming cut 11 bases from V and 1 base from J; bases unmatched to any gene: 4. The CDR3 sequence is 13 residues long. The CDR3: CAAGDMNTGELFF. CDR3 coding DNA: TGTGCCGCGGGAGACATGAACACCGGGGAGCTGTTTTTT.